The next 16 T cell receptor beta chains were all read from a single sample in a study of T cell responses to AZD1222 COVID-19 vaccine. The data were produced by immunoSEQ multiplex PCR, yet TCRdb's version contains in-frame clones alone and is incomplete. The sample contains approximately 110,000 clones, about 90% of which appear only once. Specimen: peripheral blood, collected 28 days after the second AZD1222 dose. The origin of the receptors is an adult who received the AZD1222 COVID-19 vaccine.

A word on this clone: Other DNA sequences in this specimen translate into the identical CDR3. The CDR3 reads CASSPGQGISPLHF. The CDR3 coding sequence is TGTGCCAGCTCACCGGGACAGGGCATCTCACCCCTCCACTTT. V and J are TRBV18 and TRBJ1-6; 9 nucleotides match TRBD1. The CDR3 runs 14 residues. J gave up 10 bases and V 3 bases, and 4 bases lay outside the gene matches. Germline loops: CDR1 KGHSH, CDR2 LQKENI.

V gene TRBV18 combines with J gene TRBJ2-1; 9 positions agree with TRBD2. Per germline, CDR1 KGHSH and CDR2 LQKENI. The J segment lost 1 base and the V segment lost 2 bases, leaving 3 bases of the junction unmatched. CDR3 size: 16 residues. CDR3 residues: CASSPLTSGSYNEQFF. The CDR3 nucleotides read TGTGCCAGCTCACCATTAACTAGCGGGTCCTACAATGAGCAGTTCTTC.

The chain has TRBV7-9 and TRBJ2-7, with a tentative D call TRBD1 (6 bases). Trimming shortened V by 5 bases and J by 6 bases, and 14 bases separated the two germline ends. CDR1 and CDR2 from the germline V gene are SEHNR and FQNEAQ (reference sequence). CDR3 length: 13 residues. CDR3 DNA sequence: TGTGCCAGCAGCCCCAGGGGAATCGGCGAGCAGTACTTC. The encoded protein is CASSPRGIGEQYF. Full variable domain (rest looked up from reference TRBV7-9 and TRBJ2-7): DTGVSQNPRHKITKRGQNVTFRCDPISEHNRLYWYRQTLGQGPEFLTYFQNEAQLEKSRLLSDRFSAERPKGSFSTLEIQRTEQGDSAMYLCASSPRGIGEQYFGPGTRLTVT.

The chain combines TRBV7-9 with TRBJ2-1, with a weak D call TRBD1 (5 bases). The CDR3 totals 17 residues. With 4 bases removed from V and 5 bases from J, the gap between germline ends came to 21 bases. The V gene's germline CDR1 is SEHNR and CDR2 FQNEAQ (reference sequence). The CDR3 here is CASSSRGNIQLDNEQFF. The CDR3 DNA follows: TGTGCCAGCAGCTCAAGGGGCAATATCCAGTTAGACAATGAGCAGTTCTTC.

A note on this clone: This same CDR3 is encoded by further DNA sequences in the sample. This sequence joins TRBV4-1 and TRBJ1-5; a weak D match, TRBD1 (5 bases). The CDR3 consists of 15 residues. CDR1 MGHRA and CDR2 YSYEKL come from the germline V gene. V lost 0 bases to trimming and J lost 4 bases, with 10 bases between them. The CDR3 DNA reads TGCGCCAGCAGCCAAGATCAGGGCAGTAATCAGCCCCAGCATTTT. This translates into CASSQDQGSNQPQHF.

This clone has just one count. CDR3 sequence (DNA): TGCGCCAGCAGTCAAGGGGACAAGAATCAGCCCCAGCATTTT. Encoded protein: CASSQGDKNQPQHF. The gene calls are TRBV23-1 and TRBJ1-5; D possibly corresponds to TRBD1 (6 bases). TRBV23-1 belongs to the ORF category, with a function that is uncertain. Between the trimmed V and J ends, which lost 2 bases and 4 bases, there was a span of 9 bases. CDR3 size: 14 residues.

CDR3 amino acids: CASSRKGQNHYGYTF. As DNA, the CDR3 is TGTGCCAGTAGTAGGAAGGGACAGAACCACTATGGCTACACCTTC. The V and J genes are TRBV19 and TRBJ1-2; 7 positions match TRBD1. J was trimmed by 3 bases and V by 4 bases; bases with no gene match: 8. CDR1 and CDR2 from the germline V gene are LNHDA and SQIVND (reference sequence). The CDR3 spans 15 residues. The whole variable domain, remainder taken from reference TRBV19 and TRBJ1-2, is DGGITQSPKYLFRKEGQNVTLSCEQNLNHDAMYWYRQDPGQGLRLIYYSQIVNDFQKGDIAEGYSVSREKKESFPLTVTSAQKNPTAFYLCASSRKGQNHYGYTFGSGTRLTVV.

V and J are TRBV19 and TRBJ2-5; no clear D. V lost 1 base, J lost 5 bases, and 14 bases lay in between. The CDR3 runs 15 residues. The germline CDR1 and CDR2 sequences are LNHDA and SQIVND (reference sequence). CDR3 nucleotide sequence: TGTGCCAGTAGTATAGTAGGCTTCCGGGCGGAGACCCAGTACTTC. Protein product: CASSIVGFRAETQYF. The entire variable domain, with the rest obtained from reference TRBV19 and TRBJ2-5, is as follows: DGGITQSPKYLFRKEGQNVTLSCEQNLNHDAMYWYRQDPGQGLRLIYYSQIVNDFQKGDIAEGYSVSREKKESFPLTVTSAQKNPTAFYLCASSIVGFRAETQYFGPGTRLLVL.

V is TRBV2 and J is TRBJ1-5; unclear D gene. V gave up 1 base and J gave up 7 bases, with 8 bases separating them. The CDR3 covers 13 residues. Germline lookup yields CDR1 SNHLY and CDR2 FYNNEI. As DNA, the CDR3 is TGTGCCAGCAGTGAAGGCAGAGACCAGCCCCAGCATTTT. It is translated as CASSEGRDQPQHF.

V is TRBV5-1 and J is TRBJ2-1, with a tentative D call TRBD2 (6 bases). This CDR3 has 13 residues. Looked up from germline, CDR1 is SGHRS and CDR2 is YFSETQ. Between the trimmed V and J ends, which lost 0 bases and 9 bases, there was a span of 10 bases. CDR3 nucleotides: TGCGCCAGCAGCTTGGGTGCGGGACTTGAGCAGTTCTTC. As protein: CASSLGAGLEQFF.

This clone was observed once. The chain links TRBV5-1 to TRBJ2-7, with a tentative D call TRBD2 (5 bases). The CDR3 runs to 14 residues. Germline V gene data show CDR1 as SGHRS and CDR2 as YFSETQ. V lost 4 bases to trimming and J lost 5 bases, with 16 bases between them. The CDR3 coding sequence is TGCGCCAGCAGCCCAGGAGGCAGAGTAGACGAGCAGTACTTC. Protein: CASSPGGRVDEQYF.

CDR3 DNA sequence: TGTGCCATCAGGACAGGCTACGAGCAGTACTTC. This encodes CAIRTGYEQYF. The chain joins TRBV10-3 to TRBJ2-7; possible D gene TRBD1, 6 bases. The CDR3 is 11 residues long. Germline V gene sequence: CDR1 ENHRY, CDR2 SYGVKD. V was pared by 6 bases and J by 3 bases, with 6 bases between.

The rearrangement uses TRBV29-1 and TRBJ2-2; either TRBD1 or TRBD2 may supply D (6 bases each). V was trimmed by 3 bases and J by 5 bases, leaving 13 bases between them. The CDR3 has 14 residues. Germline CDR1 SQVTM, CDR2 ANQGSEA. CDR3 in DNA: TGCAGCGTTGATACGGGGGCTAGTACCGGGGAGCTGTTTTTT. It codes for CSVDTGASTGELFF.

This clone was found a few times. The CDR3 protein is CASATGVPHEQYF. CDR3 DNA sequence: TGTGCCAGTGCAACAGGGGTCCCCCACGAGCAGTACTTC. The V and J genes are TRBV19 and TRBJ2-7; TRBD1 aligns across 7 bases. The CDR3 spans 13 residues. After removal of 8 bases from V and 5 bases from J, the junction contained 9 bases not matched to a gene. CDR1 is LNHDA, CDR2 SQIVND, per germline (reference sequence).

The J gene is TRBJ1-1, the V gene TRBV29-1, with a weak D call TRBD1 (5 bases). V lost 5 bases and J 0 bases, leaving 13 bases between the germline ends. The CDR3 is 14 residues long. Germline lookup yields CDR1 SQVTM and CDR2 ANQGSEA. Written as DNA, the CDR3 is TGCAGCGTTAGGGGTAAGATGGTGAACACTGAAGCTTTCTTT. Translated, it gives CSVRGKMVNTEAFF. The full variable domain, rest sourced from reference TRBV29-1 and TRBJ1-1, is SAVISQKPSRDICQRGTSLTIQCQVDSQVTMMFWYRQQPGQSLTLIATANQGSEATYESGFVIDKFPISRPNLTFSTLTVSNMSPEDSSIYLCSVRGKMVNTEAFFGQGTRLTVV.

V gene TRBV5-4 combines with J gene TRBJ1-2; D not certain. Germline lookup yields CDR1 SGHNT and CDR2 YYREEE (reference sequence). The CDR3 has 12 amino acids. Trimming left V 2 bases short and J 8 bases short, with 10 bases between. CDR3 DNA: TGTGCCAGCAGCTTAGCGGGCTGGGGCTACACCTTC. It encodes CASSLAGWGYTF. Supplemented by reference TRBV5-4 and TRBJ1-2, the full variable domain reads ETGVTQSPTHLIKTRGQQVTLRCSSQSGHNTVSWYQQALGQGPQFIFQYYREEENGRGNFPPRFSGLQFPNYSSELNVNALELDDSALYLCASSLAGWGYTFGSGTRLTVV.